The clone carrying this TCR beta chain was detected only a few times. Its antigen is unidentified. The CDR3 consists of 11 residues. Trimming shortened V by 5 bases and J by 11 bases, and 7 bases separated the two germline ends. The sample is drawn from a study of T cells after yellow fever vaccination. Study overall: Low-cell-number fractions underwent preparation using SMART-Seq v4 Ultra Low Input. Study-wide findings and caveats: Clonotypes shared by both compartments, CD4 and CD8, made up a small share. Booster sampling recovered most clones from primary vaccination (approximately 97% CD4, roughly 88% CD8).

Making TCR cDNA involved 5'RACE template switching, which added UMIs and a universal primer site. Each CDR3 protein is one row after TCRdb ran MiXCR on the 5' RACE reads. The data show 120,000 or so distinct CDR3 sequences, approximately 16% seen once. This chain links TRBV12-3 or TRBV12-4 with TRBJ1-6; no definite D call. The sequence came from a man aged 18 to 35 who received the YFV17D yellow fever vaccine. The sequencing used CD8+ T cells sorted from PBMCs, collected 5 days after the yellow fever booster vaccination. The DNA for the CDR3 is TGTGCCAGCAGTATGGGTACACCCCTCCACTTT. It encodes CASSMGTPLHF.